These 14 T cell receptor beta chains were all obtained from the same sample, sequenced in a study of T-cell reconstitution after alpha-beta-depleted transplantation in children. Unique molecular identifiers were built into the TCRbeta library. Via MiXCR, TCRdb re-called the PCR reads, giving one row per CDR3 protein. The data hold a few hundred thousand distinct CDR3 sequences, with approximately 16% observed a single time. Specimen: PBMCs from the stem cell graft donor, collected from the stem cell graft. The receptors here all came from a human donor who donated a stem cell graft to a child with acute lymphoblastic leukemia.

The chain couples TRBV15 to TRBJ2-5; 7 bases align to TRBD1. This CDR3 contains 14 residues. CDR1 is LNHNV and CDR2 is YYDKDF in the germline V gene (reference sequence). The J segment lost 7 bases and the V segment lost 3 bases, leaving 8 bases of the junction unmatched. Here the CDR3 DNA reads TGTGCCACCAGCAGTGTACAGGGGATCGCGACCCAGTACTTC. Encoded protein: CATSSVQGIATQYF. Full variable domain (outside the CDR3, taken from reference TRBV15 and TRBJ2-5): DAMVIQNPRYQVTQFGKPVTLSCSQTLNHNVMYWYQQKSSQAPKLLFHYYDKDFNNEADTPDNFQSRRPNTSFCFLDIRSPGLGDTAMYLCATSSVQGIATQYFGPGTRLLVL.

In its sample, this clonotype was seen a few times. V is TRBV5-1 and J is TRBJ2-5; D possibly corresponds to TRBD1 (6 bases). The CDR3 consists of 15 residues. Germline CDR1 and CDR2: SGHRS and YFSETQ. Trimming removed 5 bases from V and 1 base from J, with 15 bases in between. Written as DNA, the CDR3 is TGCGCCAGCAGACCCGGACAGATTTTCCAAGAGACCCAGTACTTC. Its protein product is CASRPGQIFQETQYF.

This clonotype was recorded a few times. This chain links TRBV21-1 with TRBJ2-4; the table assigns TRBD2, which was not confirmed against the DNA. TRBV21-1 is a listed pseudogene. The CDR3 consists of 20 residues. DNA for the CDR3: TGTGCCAGCAGCAAAGTAGGGGCTAGCGGGAGGGCCCCGACCAAAAACATTCAGTACTTC. Its translation: CASSKVGASGRAPTKNIQYF.

The chain joins TRBV27 to TRBJ2-3; D gene unclear. Germline CDR1 is MNHEY and CDR2 is SMNVEV (reference sequence). Trimming left V 2 bases short and J 2 bases short, with 8 bases between. This CDR3 is 14 amino acids long. This chain's CDR3 is CASSLVQLTDTQYF. DNA of the CDR3: TGTGCCAGCAGTTTAGTCCAACTCACAGATACGCAGTATTTT.

This chain joins TRBV5-1 and TRBJ1-4; D uncertain. V was clipped by 0 bases and J by 3 bases, with 9 bases between them. The germline V gene has CDR1 SGHRS and CDR2 YFSETQ. The CDR3 loop spans 15 amino acids. The CDR3 is CASSLGRPPNEKLFF. The CDR3, as DNA: TGCGCCAGCAGCTTGGGGCGTCCGCCTAATGAAAAACTGTTTTTT.

This rearrangement joins TRBV7-6 to TRBJ2-1, with unresolved D. V was clipped by 5 bases and J by 8 bases, with 7 bases between them. CDR3 length: 11 amino acids. Germline V gene data show CDR1 as SGHVS and CDR2 as FNYEAQ. The CDR3 DNA sequence: TGTGCCAGCAGCCCCTCGCATGAGCAGTTCTTC. This codes for CASSPSHEQFF.

This chain links TRBV9 with TRBJ2-3; D unclear. From germline, CDR1 is SGDLS and CDR2 YYNGEE. With 0 bases removed from V and 4 bases from J, the gap between germline ends came to 15 bases. The CDR3 runs to 16 residues. CDR3 loop: CASSVGGNNRADTQYF. CDR3 DNA sequence: TGTGCCAGCAGCGTAGGGGGAAATAATCGAGCAGATACGCAGTATTTT.

The gene calls are TRBV15 and TRBJ2-1, with 10 bases lining up with TRBD2. This CDR3 spans 19 amino acids. Trimming took 0 bases from V and 1 from J; bases not matched to a gene: 9. Germline CDR1 reads LNHNV; CDR2 reads YYDKDF (reference sequence). This chain's CDR3 is CATSREGGLARGSYNEQFF. The CDR3 DNA follows: TGTGCCACCAGCAGAGAGGGGGGACTAGCGAGAGGTTCCTACAATGAGCAGTTCTTC.

This chain links TRBV5-1 with TRBJ2-7; D call uncertain. This CDR3 is 14 amino acids long. The germline V and J ends were trimmed by 4 bases and 2 bases, with 13 bases remaining between them. Germline CDR1 and CDR2: SGHRS and YFSETQ. The CDR3 sequence: CASSPTATTYEQYF. In nucleotides, the CDR3 is TGCGCCAGCAGCCCCACGGCCACCACCTACGAGCAGTACTTC. Together with reference TRBV5-1 and TRBJ2-7, the CDR3 gives the full variable domain: KAGVTQTPRYLIKTRGQQVTLSCSPISGHRSVSWYQQTPGQGLQFLFEYFSETQRNKGNFPGRFSGRQFSNSRSEMNVSTLELGDSALYLCASSPTATTYEQYFGPGTRLTVT.

This clonotype was seen ten or more times. The chain combines TRBV4-1 with TRBJ2-1, with 11 bases identical to TRBD2. Germline trimming cut 4 bases from V and 8 bases from J; bases unmatched to any gene: 10. Germline loops: CDR1 MGHRA, CDR2 YSYEKL. This CDR3 has 16 residues. CDR3 in amino acids: CASSRATSGILDEQFF. CDR3 nucleotides: TGCGCCAGCAGCCGAGCGACTAGCGGGATCTTAGATGAGCAGTTCTTC.

The chain is built from TRBV18 and TRBJ2-5, with D possibly called TRBD1 or TRBD2 (5 bases each). From germline, CDR1 is KGHSH and CDR2 LQKENI. The V end was cut by 1 base, the J end by 5 bases, with 11 bases between. There are 14 residues in the CDR3. The CDR3 here is CASSPQGSGETQYF. CDR3 bases: TGTGCCAGCTCACCACAGGGGAGTGGGGAGACCCAGTACTTC.

This chain links TRBV20-1 with TRBJ1-2, with D possibly matching TRBD1 (6 bases). CDR3 length: 15 amino acids. Germline values: CDR1 DFQATT, CDR2 SNEGSKA (reference sequence). V was cut by 3 bases and J by 4 bases, with 18 bases left in between. The CDR3 here is CSASPEGGIGYGYTF. In nucleotides, the CDR3 is TGCAGTGCTAGCCCCGAGGGGGGGATCGGCTATGGCTACACCTTC.

This chain connects TRBV4-1 to TRBJ1-1; 7 bases agree with TRBD1. Germline CDR1 MGHRA, CDR2 YSYEKL. The CDR3 has 15 amino acids. The trim removed 5 bases at V and 1 base at J, leaving 7 bases unmatched. The CDR3 loop is CASSRPTGRNTEAFF. The CDR3 coding sequence is TGCGCCAGCAGCAGACCGACAGGGAGGAACACTGAAGCTTTCTTT.

This chain joins TRBV5-1 and TRBJ2-3, with D possibly TRBD2 on 6 matching bases. Looked up from germline, CDR1 is SGHRS and CDR2 is YFSETQ. Trimming left V 2 bases short and J 5 bases short, with 21 bases between. CDR3 size: 17 residues. The CDR3 sequence: CASSFLITGVEIDTQYF. The DNA for the CDR3 is TGCGCCAGCAGCTTTCTTATTACGGGAGTCGAGATAGATACGCAGTATTTT.